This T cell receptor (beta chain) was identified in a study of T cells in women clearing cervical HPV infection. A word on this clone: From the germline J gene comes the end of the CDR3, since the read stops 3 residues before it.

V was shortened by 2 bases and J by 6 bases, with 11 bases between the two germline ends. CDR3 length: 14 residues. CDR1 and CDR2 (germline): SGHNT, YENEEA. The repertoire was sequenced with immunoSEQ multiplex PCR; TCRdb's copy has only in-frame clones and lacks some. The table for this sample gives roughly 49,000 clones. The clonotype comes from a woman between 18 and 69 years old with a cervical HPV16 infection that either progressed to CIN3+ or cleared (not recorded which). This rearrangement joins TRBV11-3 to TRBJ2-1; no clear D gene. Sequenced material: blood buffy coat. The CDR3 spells CASSLSSNSNEQFF. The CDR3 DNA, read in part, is TGTGCCAGCAGCTTATCCTCCAACTCCAATGAG.